The sequence of this TCR beta chain was determined in a study of CD8 T cells in Susac syndrome. Reverse transcription of roughly 0.5 to 1 ug RNA used random hexamers. TCRdb reprocessed the immunoSEQ multiplex PCR reads via MiXCR and lists one record per CDR3 protein. Counted here are more than 95,000 distinct CDR3 sequences, 85% to 95% occurring once; the ten biggest clones make up about 0.09%. The sequencing sample was made of CD4+ T cells from PBMCs. The receptor comes from a human donor with multiple sclerosis.

The CDR3 DNA reads as TGTGCCAGCAGTGAGAGGTTCGATTCGAATTCACCCCTCCACTTT. Its protein product is CASSERFDSNSPLHF. The chain recombines TRBV2 with TRBJ1-6, with D uncertain. The CDR3 runs 15 residues. CDR1 is SNHLY and CDR2 is FYNNEI in the germline V gene. V was pared by 3 bases and J by 7 bases, with 13 bases between.